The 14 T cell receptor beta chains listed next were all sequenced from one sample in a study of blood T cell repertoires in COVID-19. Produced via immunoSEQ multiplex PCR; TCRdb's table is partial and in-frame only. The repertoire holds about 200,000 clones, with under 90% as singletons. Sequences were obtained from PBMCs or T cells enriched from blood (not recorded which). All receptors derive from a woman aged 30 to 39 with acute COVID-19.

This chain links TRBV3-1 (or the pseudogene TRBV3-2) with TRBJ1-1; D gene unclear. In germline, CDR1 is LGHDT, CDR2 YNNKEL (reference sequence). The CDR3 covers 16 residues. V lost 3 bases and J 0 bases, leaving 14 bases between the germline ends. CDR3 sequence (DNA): TGTGCCAGCAGCCAGGTCGCAGTTGTAATGAACACTGAAGCTTTCTTT. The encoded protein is CASSQVAVVMNTEAFF.

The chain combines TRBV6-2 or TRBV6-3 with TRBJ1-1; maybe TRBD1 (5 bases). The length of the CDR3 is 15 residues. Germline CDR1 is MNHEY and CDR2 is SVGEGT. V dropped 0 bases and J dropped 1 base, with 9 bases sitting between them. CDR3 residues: CASSYSGLQNTEAFF. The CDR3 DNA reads TGTGCCAGCAGTTACTCGGGACTGCAGAACACTGAAGCTTTCTTT.

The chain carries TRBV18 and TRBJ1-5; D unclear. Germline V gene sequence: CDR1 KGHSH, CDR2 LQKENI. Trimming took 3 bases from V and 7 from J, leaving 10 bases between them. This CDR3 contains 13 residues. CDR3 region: CASSPEGNQPQHF. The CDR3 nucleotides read TGTGCCAGCTCACCTGAGGGTAACCAGCCCCAGCATTTT.

CDR3 sequence (DNA): TGTGCCAGCAGCATATGGACAGCCATCTATTTCTACACCTTC. This encodes CASSIWTAIYFYTF. The chain recombines TRBV5-6 with TRBJ1-2, with D perhaps TRBD1 (6 bases). Trimming removed 4 bases at V and 10 bases at J, with 20 bases between. This CDR3 contains 14 residues. Germline values: CDR1 SGHDT, CDR2 YYEEEE.

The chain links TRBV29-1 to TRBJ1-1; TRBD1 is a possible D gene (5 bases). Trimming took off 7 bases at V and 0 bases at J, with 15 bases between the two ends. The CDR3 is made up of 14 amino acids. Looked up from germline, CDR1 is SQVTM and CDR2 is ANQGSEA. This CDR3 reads CSAFRVGLNTEAFF. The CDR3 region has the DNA TGCAGCGCGTTCAGGGTGGGTCTGAACACTGAAGCTTTCTTT.

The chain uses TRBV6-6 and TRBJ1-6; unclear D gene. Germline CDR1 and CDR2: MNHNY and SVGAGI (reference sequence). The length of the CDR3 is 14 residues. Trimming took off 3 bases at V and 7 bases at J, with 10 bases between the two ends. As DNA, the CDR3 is TGTGCCAGCAGTTATGAGGGAGAGAATTCACCCCTCCACTTT. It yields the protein CASSYEGENSPLHF.

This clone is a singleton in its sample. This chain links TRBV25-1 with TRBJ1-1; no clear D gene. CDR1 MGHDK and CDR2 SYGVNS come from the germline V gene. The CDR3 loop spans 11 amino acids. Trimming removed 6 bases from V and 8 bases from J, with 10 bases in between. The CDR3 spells CASSDYWEAFF. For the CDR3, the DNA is TGTGCCAGCAGCGACTACTGGGAAGCTTTCTTT. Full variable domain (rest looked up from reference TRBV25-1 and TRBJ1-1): EADIYQTPRYLVIGTGKKITLECSQTMGHDKMYWYQQDPGMELHLIHYSYGVNSTEKGDLSSESTVSRIRTEHFPLTLESARPSHTSQYLCASSDYWEAFFGQGTRLTVV.

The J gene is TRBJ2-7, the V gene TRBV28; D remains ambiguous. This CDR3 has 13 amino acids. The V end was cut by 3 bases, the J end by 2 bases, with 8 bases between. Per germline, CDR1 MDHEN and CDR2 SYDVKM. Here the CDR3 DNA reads TGTGCCAGCAGTTTTGGGCAGACCTACGAGCAGTACTTC. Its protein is CASSFGQTYEQYF. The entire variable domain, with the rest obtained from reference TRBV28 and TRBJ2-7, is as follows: DVKVTQSSRYLVKRTGEKVFLECVQDMDHENMFWYRQDPGLGLRLIYFSYDVKMKEKGDIPEGYSVSREKKERFSLILESASTNQTSMYLCASSFGQTYEQYFGPGTRLTVT.

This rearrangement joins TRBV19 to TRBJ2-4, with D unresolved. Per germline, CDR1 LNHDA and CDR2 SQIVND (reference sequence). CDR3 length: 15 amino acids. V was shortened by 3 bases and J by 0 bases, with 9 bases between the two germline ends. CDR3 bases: TGTGCCAGTAGTATTATGACTCAAGCCAAAAACATTCAGTACTTC. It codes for CASSIMTQAKNIQYF.

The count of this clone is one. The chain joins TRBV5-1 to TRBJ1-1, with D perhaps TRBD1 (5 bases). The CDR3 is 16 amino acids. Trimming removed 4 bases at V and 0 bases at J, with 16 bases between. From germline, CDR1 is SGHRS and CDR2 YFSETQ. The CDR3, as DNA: TGCGCCAGCAGCCTCGGACACTCACTGATGAACACTGAAGCTTTCTTT. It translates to CASSLGHSLMNTEAFF. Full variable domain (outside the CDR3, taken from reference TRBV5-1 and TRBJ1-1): KAGVTQTPRYLIKTRGQQVTLSCSPISGHRSVSWYQQTPGQGLQFLFEYFSETQRNKGNFPGRFSGRQFSNSRSEMNVSTLELGDSALYLCASSLGHSLMNTEAFFGQGTRLTVV.

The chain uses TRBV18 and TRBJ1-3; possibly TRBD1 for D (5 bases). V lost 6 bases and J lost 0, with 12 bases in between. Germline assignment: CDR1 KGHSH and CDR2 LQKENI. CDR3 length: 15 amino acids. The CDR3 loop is CASSFDSSSGNTIYF. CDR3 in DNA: TGTGCCAGCTCGTTCGACAGTAGCTCTGGAAACACCATATATTTT.

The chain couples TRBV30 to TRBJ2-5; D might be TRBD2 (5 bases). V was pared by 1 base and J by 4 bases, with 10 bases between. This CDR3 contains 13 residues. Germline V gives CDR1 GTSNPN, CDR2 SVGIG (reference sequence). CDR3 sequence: CAWSGASSETQYF. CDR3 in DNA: TGTGCCTGGAGTGGGGCTAGCTCAGAGACCCAGTACTTC.

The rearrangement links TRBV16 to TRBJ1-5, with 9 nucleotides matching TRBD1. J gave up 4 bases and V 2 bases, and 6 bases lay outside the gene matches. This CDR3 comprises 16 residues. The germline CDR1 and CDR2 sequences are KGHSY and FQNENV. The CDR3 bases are TGTGCCAGCAGCCAACCCACAGGGGGCCTAAATCAGCCCCAGCATTTT. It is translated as CASSQPTGGLNQPQHF.

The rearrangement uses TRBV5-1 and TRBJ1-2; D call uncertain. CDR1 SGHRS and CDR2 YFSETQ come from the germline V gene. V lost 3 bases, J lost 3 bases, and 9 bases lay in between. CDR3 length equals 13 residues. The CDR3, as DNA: TGCGCCAGCAGCTACGGCGGGGACTATGGCTACACCTTC. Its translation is CASSYGGDYGYTF.